Below, one TCR beta chain is given with its context. Its cognate antigen is unknown. CDR3 length: 15 residues. The germline gives CDR1 GTSNPN, CDR2 SVGIG (reference sequence). V lost 5 bases and J lost 11; bases outside the gene matches: 18. The sample belongs to a study of cytomegalovirus exposure and HLA in healthy donors. Overall study findings and caveats: Most TCR sequences were uncommon, yet certain public TCRs appeared in many donors. In a later analysis, TCR beta V- and J-gene trimming was associated with a missense DCLRE1C variant. Presence/absence analyses treated sequencing depth as roughly uniform across donors. Reports indicated that the classifier achieved high specificity and sensitivity in diagnosing cytomegalovirus status.

PCR primers comprised 60 Vbeta and 13 Jbeta primers. Sequenced by immunoSEQ multiplex PCR; TCRdb stores in-frame clones only, minus some. Its clone listing holds approximately 30,000 clones. What was sequenced was PBMCs. This rearrangement joins TRBV30 to TRBJ1-5; 7 positions agree with TRBD1. The sequence came from a man aged 35-49 years in good health and CMV-seronegative. CDR3 sequence: CAWAKGDRDLGTQHF. The CDR3 nucleotides read TGTGCCTGGGCCAAAGGAGACAGGGACCTCGGGACCCAGCATTTT.